This is a list of T cell receptor beta chains from one sample in a study of blood T cell repertoires in COVID-19. The assay was immunoSEQ multiplex PCR, and TCRdb's table has in-frame clones only and misses some. The sample yields some 380,000 clones, 80% to 90% seen once. What was sequenced was PBMCs or T cells enriched from blood (not recorded which). The receptors were sampled from a man aged 30 to 39 who had recovered from COVID-19. CDR3s include the opening cysteine and the closing phenylalanine or tryptophan. D genes are given only for firm matches. For some rows the clone size is stated as once, few or many, or as a class when expanded; others skip it.

NA | TRBJ1-4 | once | TRBV9 | TGTGCCAGCAGCGTAGGGGGCAGGAGTGAAAAACTGTTTTTT | CASSVGGRSEKLFF
NA | TRBJ1-5 | NA | TRBV7-9 | TGTGCCAGCAGCCCATCGACAGGCAATCAGCCCCAGCATTTT | CASSPSTGNQPQHF
NA | TRBJ1-2 | NA | TRBV9 | TGTGCCAGCAGCGGGGCCTTAGCGACCGCGGTTTATGGCTACACCTTC | CASSGALATAVYGYTF
TRBD1 | TRBJ1-5 | NA | TRBV15 | TGTGCCACCAGCAAAGACAGGGGGTCGAATCAGCCCCAGCATTTT | CATSKDRGSNQPQHF
NA | TRBJ1-1 | few | TRBV3-1/TRBV3-2 | TGTGCCAGCAGCTCCGTAAACACTGAAGCTTTCTTT | CASSSVNTEAFF
TRBD1 | TRBJ2-7 | NA | TRBV18 | TGTGCCAGCTCACAACCCGGGACAGGGGGCTACGAGCAGTACTTC | CASSQPGTGGYEQYF
NA | TRBJ1-1 | few | TRBV7-2 | TGTGCCAGCAGTCCTAAAATGGGGCCCACTGAAGCTTTCTTT | CASSPKMGPTEAFF
TRBD1 | TRBJ1-6 | NA | TRBV2 | TGTGCCAGCAGCCTTAACGGGGGGGGACAGGGAGGTTCACCCCTCCACTTT | CASSLNGGGQGGSPLHF
NA | TRBJ2-7 | NA | TRBV11-2 | TGTGCCAGCAACCCCGGGGATCTGGAAAGCTCCTACGAGCAGTACTTC | CASNPGDLESSYEQYF
TRBD1 | TRBJ2-7 | NA | TRBV5-5 | TGTGCCAGCAGCTTGGGGCGCCGGACAGGTACCGGGGAGAACGAGCAGTACTTC | CASSLGRRTGTGENEQYF